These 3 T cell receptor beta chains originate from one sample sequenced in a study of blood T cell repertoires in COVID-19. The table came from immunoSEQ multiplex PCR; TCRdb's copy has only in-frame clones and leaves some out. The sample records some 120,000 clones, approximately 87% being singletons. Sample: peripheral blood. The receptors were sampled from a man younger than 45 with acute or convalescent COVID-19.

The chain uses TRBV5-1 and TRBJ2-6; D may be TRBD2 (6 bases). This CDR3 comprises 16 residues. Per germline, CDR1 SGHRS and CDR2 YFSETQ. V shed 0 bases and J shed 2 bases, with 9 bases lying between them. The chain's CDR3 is CASSLGGGTGANVLTF. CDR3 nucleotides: TGCGCCAGCAGCTTGGGTGGGGGGACTGGGGCCAACGTCCTGACTTTC.

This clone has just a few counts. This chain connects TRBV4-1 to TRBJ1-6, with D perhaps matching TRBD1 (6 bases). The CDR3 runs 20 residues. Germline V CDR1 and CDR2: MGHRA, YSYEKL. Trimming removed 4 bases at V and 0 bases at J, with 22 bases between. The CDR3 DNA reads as TGCGCCAGCAGCCCACACCGGACACAGGGCAAGAGCTCCTATAATTCACCCCTCCACTTT. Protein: CASSPHRTQGKSSYNSPLHF.

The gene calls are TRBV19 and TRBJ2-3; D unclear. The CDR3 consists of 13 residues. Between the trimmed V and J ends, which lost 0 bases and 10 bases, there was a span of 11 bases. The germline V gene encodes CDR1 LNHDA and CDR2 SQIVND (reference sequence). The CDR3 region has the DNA TGTGCCAGTAGTATAGATAACAGCCGCTCGCAGTATTTT. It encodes CASSIDNSRSQYF.